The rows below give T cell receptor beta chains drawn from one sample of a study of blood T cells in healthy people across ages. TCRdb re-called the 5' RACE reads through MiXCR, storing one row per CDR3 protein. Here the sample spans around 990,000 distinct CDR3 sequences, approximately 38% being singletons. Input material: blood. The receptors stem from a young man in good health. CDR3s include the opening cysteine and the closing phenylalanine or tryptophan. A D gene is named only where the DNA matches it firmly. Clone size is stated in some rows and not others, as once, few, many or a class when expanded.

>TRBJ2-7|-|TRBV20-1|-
CSAALVWGSYEQYF
TGCAGTGCCGCCCTGGTGTGGGGCTCCTACGAGCAGTACTTC
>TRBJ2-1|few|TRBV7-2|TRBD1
CASRQTGFSYNEQFF
TGTGCCAGCAGACAGACAGGGTTCTCCTACAATGAGCAGTTCTTC
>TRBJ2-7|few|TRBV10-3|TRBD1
CAISALDRDYEQYF
TGTGCCATCAGTGCGTTGGACAGGGACTACGAGCAGTACTTC
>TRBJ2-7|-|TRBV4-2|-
CAGSQEGSPYNEQYF
TGTGCCGGCAGCCAAGAGGGTTCCCCCTACAATGAGCAGTACTTC
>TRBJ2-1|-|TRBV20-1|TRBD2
CSARGPSGSPGEQFF
TGCAGTGCTAGAGGGCCTAGCGGGAGCCCGGGTGAGCAGTTCTTC
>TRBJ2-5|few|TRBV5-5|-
CASSFLSGSETQYF
TGTGCCAGCAGCTTTTTATCAGGGAGTGAGACCCAGTACTTC
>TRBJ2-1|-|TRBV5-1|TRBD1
CASSTGQGRYNEQFF
TGCGCCAGCAGCACCGGACAGGGTCGGTACAATGAGCAGTTCTTC
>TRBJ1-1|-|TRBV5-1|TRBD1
CASSWTGTGGFSEAFF
TGCGCCAGCAGCTGGACCGGGACAGGGGGATTCTCTGAAGCTTTCTTT
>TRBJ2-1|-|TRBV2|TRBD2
CASTELAGGTEQFF
TGTGCCAGCACCGAACTAGCGGGGGGGACTGAGCAGTTCTTC
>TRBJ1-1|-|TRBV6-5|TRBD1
CASSYWQGALNTETFF
TGTGCCAGCAGTTACTGGCAGGGGGCTTTGAACACTGAAACTTTCTTT
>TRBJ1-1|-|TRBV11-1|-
CATRRNTEAFF
TGTGCCACCCGCAGGAACACTGAAGCTTTCTTT
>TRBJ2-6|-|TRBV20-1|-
CSALQKAGANVLTF
TGCAGTGCTCTGCAGAAAGCTGGGGCCAACGTCCTGACTTTC
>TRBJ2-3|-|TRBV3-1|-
CASSRSRADTQYF
TGTGCCAGCAGCCGAAGCAGGGCAGATACGCAGTATTTT
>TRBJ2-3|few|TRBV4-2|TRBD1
CASSQPGQDTDTQYF
TGTGCCAGCAGCCAGCCGGGACAGGACACAGATACGCAGTATTTT
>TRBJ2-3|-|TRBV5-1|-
CASSLSRGLTDTQYF
TGCGCCAGCAGCTTGTCACGCGGACTCACAGATACGCAGTATTTT
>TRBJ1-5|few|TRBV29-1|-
CSVSAGRDQPQHF
TGCAGCGTGTCGGCAGGAAGGGATCAGCCCCAGCATTTT
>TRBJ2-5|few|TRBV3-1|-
CASSQVGPIGETQYF
TGTGCCAGCAGCCAAGTGGGCCCTATCGGCGAGACCCAGTACTTC
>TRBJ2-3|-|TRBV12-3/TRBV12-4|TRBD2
CASSPASGGGRTQYF
TGTGCCAGTTCGCCAGCTAGCGGGGGGGGCCGTACGCAGTATTTT
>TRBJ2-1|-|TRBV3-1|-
CASSQDVVQGGEQFF
TGTGCCAGCAGCCAAGATGTAGTGCAGGGTGGTGAGCAGTTCTTC
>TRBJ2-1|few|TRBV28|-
CASSFLRLSTRNEQFF
TGTGCCAGCAGTTTTCTCCGACTCTCGACCCGCAATGAGCAGTTCTTC
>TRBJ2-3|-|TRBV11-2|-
CASSLGSWGPGTDTQYF
TGTGCCAGCAGCTTAGGGTCGTGGGGGCCGGGCACAGATACGCAGTATTTT
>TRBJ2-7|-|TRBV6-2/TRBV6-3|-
CASLSGERPLYSEQYF
TGTGCCAGCTTATCCGGGGAGCGGCCTCTCTACAGTGAGCAGTACTTC
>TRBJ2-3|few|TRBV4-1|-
CASSHWTDTDTQYF
TGCGCCAGCAGCCACTGGACAGACACAGATACGCAGTATTTT
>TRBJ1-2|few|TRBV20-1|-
CSARTPLKDGYTF
TGCAGTGCACGTACCCCCTTGAAAGATGGCTACACCTTC
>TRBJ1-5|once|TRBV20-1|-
CSAQGISNQSQHF
TGCAGTGCCCAAGGAATTAGCAATCAGTCCCAGCATTTT
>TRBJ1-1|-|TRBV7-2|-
CASSRSTGSNTEAFF
TGTGCCAGCAGCAGATCGACAGGATCGAACACTGAAGCTTTCTTT
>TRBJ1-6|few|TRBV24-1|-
CATSDRGLNSPLHF
TGTGCCACCAGTGATAGGGGCCTCAATTCACCCCTCCACTTT
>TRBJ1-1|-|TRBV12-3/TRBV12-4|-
CASRKKGSLTEAFF
TGTGCCAGCAGAAAAAAGGGTTCTCTCACTGAAGCTTTCTTT
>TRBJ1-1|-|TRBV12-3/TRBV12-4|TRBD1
CASSSTVTGETEAFF
TGTGCCAGCAGTTCCACAGTTACAGGGGAGACTGAAGCTTTCTTT
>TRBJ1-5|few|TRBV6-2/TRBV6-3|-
CASSYSDNQPQHF
TGTGCCAGCAGTTACTCGGACAATCAGCCCCAGCATTTT
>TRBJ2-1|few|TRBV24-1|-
CATSEGALGSGNEQFF
TGTGCCACCAGTGAGGGGGCTTTGGGTTCTGGCAATGAGCAGTTCTTC
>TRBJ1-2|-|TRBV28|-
CAGSPGRNYGYTF
TGTGCCGGCAGTCCGGGACGGAATTATGGCTACACCTTC
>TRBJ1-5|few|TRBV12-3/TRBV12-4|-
CASSSNRVGNQPQHF
TGTGCCAGCAGTTCCAACAGGGTAGGCAATCAGCCCCAGCATTTT
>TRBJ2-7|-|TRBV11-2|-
CASSLEVIQYF
TGTGCCAGCAGCTTGGAGGTCATCCAGTACTTC
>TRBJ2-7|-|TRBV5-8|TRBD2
CASSLGTSGELDYEQYF
TGTGCCAGCAGCTTGGGGACTAGCGGGGAGTTAGACTACGAGCAGTACTTC
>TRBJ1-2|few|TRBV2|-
CASIREENGYTF
TGTGCCAGCATCAGGGAAGAAAATGGCTACACCTTC
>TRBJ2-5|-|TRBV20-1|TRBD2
CSARGGLAGIEIQYF
TGCAGTGCTAGAGGCGGACTAGCGGGAATAGAGATCCAGTACTTC
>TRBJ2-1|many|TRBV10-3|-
CAISEEQGTDEQFF
TGTGCCATCAGTGAGGAACAGGGTACCGATGAGCAGTTCTTC
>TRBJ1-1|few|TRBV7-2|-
CASSSGSLNTEAFF
TGTGCCAGCAGCTCTGGAAGTTTGAACACTGAAGCTTTCTTT
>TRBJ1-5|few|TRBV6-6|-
CASSSRAVNQPQHF
TGTGCCAGCAGTTCACGGGCCGTTAATCAGCCCCAGCATTTT
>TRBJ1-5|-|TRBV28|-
CASRAGWDQPQHF
TGTGCCAGCAGGGCAGGGTGGGATCAGCCCCAGCATTTT